This T cell receptor beta chain emerged from a study of OX40 agonist ivuxolimab in advanced cancers. Study context: One hepatocellular carcinoma and two cutaneous melanoma patients partially responded. Notes on the study in general: In CD8+ T cells, expanded clones were on average more numerous than in CD4+. Some nonresponders likewise displayed low normalized T-cell clonal expansion.

V was pared by 4 bases and J by 1 base, with 11 bases between. The CDR3 contains 14 residues. In germline, CDR1 is SGDLS, CDR2 YYNGEE. About this clone: What it recognizes is unknown.

Sequencing was performed with immunoSEQ multiplex PCR; in TCRdb, only in-frame clones are kept and a portion is missing. The profile shows around 70,000 clones, nearly 85% of them singletons. The gene calls are TRBV9 and TRBJ2-5; D gene uncertain. The sequencing used CD4+ or CD8+ T cells sorted from blood, collected in a trial of the OX40 agonist ivuxolimab. The TCR originated in an adult with an advanced solid tumor such as melanoma, head and neck, liver or kidney cancer. The CDR3 spells CASSTGQVQETQYF. The DNA of the CDR3 is TGTGCCAGCAGCACCGGTCAGGTCCAAGAGACCCAGTACTTC.